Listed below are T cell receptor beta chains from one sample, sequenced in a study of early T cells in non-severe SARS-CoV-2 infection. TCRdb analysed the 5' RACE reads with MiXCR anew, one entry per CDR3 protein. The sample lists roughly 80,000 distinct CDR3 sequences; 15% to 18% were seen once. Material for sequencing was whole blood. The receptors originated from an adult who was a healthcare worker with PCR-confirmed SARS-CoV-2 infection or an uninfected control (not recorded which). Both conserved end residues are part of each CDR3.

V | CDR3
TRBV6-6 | CASTSHGPTETQYF
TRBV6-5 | CASSFRIDNSPLHF
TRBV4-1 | CASSQAPAQETQYF
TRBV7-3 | CASSATGNTEAFF
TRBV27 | CASSFARPAYEQYF
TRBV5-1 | CASSSPSARDKRRYEQYF
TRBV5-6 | CASSLARGQRLMNTEAFF
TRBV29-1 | CSVQPPGNTIYF
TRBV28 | CASRSSLRGGYTF
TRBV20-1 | CSAPRGDPFNYGYTF
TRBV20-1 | CSARDVLPGQGTDTQYF
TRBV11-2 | CASSSYYEQYF
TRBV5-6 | CASSFPGTYEQYF
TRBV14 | CASSQVWTGAHEQYF
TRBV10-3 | CAISEQQNTQYF
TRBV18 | CASSGVEEGQPQHF
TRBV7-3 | CASSLLTPQRTEAFF
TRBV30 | CAWSGGGEQPQHF
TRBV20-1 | CSARRMNTGELFF
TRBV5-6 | CASSLATLNTEAFF
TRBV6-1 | CASLYQPETQYF
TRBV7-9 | CASRSTGGPNEKLFF
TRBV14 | CASSQVGSSRGELFF
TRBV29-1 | CSVEDLLDYEQYF
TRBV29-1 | CSVVIGLARDEQFF
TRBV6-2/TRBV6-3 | CASSYGLAGLEQYF
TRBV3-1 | CASSRGSAGSGNTIYF
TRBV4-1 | CASSPGSQGAGANVLTF
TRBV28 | CASTTSQGGSLYGYTF
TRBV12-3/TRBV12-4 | CASRETAAGYEQYF
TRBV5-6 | CASSSRAWGDNQPQHF
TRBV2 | CASSERGVDSFRAQPQHF
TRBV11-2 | CASSLLTYNSPLHF
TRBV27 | CASSLSVRGRPYNEQFF
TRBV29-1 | CSVLSGTGTADTQYF
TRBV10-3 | CAISQDRGDHEQYF
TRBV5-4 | CASSGGQLNTEAFF
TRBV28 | CASSRDRTQPQHF
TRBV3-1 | CASSQLQGGTEAFF
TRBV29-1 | CSARQGARKNTEAFF
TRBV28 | CASRVGPQDKNIQYF
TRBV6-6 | CASSYIPGSGNTIYF
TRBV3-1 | CASSRAWRGAWETQYF
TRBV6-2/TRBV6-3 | CASSKLEREKLFF
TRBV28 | CASRGPLETQYF
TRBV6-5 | CASSSQTGFGELFF
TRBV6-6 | CASSYLFRQGISGSRNEQFF
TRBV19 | CASSIRSGGPEQFF
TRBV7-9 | CGSSFGAGADNEQFF
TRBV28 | CASSLPHSTDTQYF